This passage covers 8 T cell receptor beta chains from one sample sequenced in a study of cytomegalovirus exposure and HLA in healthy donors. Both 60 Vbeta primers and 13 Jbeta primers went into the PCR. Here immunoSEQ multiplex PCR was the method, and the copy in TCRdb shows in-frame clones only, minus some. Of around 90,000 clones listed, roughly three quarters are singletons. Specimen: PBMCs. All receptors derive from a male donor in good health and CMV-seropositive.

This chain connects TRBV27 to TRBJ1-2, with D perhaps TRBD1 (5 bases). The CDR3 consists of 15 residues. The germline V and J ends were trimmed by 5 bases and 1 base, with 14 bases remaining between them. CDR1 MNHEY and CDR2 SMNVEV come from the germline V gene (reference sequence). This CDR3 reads CASSPTGTLNYGYTF. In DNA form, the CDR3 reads TGTGCCAGCAGTCCCACCGGGACTCTTAACTATGGCTACACCTTC.

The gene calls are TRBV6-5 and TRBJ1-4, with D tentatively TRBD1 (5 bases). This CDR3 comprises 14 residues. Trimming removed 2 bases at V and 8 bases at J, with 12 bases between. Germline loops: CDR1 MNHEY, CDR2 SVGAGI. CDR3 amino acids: CASSYGQGGEKLFF. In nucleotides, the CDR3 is TGTGCCAGCAGTTACGGGCAGGGAGGAGAAAAACTGTTTTTT.

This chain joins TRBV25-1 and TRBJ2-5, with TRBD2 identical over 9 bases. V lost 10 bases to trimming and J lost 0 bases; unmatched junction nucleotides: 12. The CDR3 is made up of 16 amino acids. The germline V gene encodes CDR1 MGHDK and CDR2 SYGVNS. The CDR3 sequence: CATQGLAGTYQETQYF. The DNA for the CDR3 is TGTGCCACCCAGGGGCTAGCGGGGACATACCAAGAGACCCAGTACTTC.

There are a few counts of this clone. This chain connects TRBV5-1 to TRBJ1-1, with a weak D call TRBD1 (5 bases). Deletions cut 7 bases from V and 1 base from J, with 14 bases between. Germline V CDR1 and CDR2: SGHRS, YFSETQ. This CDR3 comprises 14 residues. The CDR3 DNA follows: TGCGCCAGCCGCCACGGGGGGGAGAACACTGAAGCTTTCTTT. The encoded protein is CASRHGGENTEAFF.

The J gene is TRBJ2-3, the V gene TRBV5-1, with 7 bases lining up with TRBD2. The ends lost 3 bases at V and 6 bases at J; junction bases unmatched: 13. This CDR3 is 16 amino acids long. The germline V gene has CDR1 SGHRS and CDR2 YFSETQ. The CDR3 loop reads CASSSTTSVRGDTQYF. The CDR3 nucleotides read TGCGCCAGCAGCTCCACCACTAGCGTTCGGGGCGATACGCAGTATTTT.

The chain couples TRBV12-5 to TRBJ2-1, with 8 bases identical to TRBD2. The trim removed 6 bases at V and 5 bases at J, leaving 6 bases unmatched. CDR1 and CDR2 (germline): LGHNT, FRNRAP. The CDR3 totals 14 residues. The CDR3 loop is CASGLRGAHNEQFF. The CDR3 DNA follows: TGTGCTAGTGGCCTGCGGGGGGCACACAATGAGCAGTTCTTC.

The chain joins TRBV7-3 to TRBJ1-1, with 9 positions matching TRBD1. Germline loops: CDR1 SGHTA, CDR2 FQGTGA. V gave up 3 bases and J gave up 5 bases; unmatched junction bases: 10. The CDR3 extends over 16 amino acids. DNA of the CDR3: TGTGCCAGCAGCTTTCTCGGGACAGGGCTAGGTACTGAAGCTTTCTTT. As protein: CASSFLGTGLGTEAFF.

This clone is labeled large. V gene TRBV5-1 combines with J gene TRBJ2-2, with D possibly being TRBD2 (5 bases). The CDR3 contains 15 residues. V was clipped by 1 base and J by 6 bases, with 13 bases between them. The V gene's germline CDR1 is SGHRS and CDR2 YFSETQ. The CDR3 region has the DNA TGCGCCAGCAGCTTGACGGGGTCCTCTGCCGGGGAGCTGTTTTTT. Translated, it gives CASSLTGSSAGELFF.